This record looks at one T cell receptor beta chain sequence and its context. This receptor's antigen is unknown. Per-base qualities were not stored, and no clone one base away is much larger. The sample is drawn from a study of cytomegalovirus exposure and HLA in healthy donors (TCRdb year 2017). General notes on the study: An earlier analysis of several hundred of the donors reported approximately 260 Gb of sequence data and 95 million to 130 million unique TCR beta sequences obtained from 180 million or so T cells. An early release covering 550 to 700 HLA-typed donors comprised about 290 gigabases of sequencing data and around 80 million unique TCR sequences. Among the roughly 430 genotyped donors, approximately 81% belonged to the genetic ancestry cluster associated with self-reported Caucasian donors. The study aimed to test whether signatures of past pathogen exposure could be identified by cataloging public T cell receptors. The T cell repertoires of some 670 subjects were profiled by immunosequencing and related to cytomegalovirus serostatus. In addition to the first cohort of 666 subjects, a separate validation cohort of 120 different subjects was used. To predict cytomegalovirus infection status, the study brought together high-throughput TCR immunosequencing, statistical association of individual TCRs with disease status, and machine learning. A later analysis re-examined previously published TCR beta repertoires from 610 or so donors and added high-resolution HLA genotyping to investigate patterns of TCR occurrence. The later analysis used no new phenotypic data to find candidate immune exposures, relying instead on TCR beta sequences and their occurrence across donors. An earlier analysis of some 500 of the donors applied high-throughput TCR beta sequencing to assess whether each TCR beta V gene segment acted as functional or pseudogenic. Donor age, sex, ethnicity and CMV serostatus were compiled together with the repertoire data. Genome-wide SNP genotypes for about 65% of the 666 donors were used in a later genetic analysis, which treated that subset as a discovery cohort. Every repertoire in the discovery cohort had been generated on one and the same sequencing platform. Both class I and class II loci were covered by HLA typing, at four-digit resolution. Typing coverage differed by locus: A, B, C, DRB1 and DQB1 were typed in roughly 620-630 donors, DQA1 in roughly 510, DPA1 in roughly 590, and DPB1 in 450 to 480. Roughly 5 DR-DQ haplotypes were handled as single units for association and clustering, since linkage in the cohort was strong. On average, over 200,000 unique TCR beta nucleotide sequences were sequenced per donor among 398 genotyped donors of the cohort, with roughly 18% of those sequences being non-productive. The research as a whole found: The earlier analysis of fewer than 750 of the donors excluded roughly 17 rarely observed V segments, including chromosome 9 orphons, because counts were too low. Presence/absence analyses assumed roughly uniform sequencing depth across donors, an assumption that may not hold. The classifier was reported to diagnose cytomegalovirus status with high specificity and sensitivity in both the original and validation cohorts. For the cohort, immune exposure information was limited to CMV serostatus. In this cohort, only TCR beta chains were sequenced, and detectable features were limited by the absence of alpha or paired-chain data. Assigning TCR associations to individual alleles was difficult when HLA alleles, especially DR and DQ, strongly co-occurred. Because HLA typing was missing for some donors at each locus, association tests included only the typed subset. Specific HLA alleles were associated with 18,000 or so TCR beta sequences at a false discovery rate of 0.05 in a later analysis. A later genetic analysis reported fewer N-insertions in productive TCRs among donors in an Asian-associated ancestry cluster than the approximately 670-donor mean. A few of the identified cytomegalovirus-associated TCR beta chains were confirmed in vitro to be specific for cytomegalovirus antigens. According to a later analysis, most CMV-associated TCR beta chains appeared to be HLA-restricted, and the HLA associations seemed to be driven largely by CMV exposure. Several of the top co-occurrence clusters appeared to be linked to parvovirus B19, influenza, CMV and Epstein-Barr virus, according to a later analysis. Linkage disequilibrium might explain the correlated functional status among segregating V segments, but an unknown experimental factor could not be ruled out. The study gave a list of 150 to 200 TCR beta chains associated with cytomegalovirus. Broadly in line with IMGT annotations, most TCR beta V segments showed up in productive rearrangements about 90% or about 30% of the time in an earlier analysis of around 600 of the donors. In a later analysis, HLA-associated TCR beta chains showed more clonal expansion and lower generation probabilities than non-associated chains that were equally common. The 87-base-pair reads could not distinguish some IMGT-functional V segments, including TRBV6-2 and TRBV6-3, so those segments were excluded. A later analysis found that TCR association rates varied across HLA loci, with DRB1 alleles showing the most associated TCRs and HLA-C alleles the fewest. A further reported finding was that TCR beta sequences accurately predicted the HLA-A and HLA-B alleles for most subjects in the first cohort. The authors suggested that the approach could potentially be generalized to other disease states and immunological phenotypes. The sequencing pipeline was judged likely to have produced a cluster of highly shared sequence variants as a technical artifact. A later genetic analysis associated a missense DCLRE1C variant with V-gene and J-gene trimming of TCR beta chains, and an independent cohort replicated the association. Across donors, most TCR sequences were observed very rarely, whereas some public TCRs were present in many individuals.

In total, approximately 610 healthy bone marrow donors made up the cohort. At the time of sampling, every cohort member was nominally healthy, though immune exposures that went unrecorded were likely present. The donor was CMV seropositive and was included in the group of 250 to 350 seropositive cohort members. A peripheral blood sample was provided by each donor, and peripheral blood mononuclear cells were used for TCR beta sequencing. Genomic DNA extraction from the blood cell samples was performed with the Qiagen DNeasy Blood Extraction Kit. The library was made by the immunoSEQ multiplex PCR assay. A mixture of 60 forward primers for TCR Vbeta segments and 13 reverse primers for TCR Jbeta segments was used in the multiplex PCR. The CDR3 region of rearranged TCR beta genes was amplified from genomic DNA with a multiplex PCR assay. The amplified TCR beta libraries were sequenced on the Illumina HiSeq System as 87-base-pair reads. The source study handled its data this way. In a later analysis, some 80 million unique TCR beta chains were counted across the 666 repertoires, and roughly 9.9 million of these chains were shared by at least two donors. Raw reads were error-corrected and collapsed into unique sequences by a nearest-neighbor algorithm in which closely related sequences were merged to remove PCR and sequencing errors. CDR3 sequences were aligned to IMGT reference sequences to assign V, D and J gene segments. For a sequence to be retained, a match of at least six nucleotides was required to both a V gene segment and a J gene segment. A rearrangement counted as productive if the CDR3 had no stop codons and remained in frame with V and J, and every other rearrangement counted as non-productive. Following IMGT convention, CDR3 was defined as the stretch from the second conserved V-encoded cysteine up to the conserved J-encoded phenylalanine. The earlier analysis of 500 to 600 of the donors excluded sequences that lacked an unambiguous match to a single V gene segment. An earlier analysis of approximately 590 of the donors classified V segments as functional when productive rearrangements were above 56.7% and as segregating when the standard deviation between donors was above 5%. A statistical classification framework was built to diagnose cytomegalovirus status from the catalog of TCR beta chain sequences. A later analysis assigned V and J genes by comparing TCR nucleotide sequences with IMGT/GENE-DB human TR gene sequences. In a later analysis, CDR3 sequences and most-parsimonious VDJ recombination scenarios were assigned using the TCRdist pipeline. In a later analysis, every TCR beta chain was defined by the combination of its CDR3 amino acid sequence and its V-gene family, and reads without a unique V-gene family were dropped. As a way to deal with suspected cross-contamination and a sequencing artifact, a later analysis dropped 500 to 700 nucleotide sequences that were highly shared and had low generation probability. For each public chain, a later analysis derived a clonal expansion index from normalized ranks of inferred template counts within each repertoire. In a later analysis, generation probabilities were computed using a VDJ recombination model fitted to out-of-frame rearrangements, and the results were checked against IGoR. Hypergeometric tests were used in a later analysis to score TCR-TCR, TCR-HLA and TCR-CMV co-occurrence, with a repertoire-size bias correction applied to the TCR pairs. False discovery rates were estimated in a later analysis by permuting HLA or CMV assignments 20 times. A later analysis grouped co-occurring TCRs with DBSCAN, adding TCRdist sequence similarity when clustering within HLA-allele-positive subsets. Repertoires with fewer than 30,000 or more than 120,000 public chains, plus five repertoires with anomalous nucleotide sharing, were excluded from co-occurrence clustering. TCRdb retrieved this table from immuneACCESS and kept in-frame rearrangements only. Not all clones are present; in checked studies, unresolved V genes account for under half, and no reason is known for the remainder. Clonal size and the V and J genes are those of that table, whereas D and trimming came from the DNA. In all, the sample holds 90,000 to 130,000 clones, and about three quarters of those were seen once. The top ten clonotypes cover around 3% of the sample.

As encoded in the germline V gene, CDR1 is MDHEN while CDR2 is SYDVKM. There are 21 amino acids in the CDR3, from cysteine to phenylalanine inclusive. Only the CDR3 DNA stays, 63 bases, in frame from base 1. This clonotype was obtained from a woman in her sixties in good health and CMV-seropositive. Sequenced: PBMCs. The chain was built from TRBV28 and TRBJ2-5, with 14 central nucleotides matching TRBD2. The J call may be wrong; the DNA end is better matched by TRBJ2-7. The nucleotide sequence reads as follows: TGTGCCAGCAGTCCACCCGGTATGACTAGCGGGAGGGCCGGGGGAGGCTACGAGCAGTACTTC. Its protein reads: CASSPPGMTSGRAGGGYEQYF.